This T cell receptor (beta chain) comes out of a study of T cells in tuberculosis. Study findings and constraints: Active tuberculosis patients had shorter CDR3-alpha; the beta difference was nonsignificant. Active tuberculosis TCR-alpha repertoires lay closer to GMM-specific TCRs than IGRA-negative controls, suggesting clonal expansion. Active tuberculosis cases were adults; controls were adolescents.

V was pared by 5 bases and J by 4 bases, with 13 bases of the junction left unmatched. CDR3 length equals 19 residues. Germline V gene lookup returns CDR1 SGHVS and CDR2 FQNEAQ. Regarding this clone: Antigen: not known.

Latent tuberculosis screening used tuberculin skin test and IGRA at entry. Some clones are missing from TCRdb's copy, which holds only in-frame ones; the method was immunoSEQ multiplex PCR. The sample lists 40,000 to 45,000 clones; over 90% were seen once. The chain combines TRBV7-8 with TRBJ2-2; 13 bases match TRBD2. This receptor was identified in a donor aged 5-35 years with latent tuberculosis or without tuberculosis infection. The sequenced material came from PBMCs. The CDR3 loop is CASSPWTSGSWRITGELFF. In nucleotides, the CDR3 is TGTGCCAGCAGCCCTTGGACTAGCGGGAGTTGGCGAATCACCGGGGAGCTGTTTTTT.